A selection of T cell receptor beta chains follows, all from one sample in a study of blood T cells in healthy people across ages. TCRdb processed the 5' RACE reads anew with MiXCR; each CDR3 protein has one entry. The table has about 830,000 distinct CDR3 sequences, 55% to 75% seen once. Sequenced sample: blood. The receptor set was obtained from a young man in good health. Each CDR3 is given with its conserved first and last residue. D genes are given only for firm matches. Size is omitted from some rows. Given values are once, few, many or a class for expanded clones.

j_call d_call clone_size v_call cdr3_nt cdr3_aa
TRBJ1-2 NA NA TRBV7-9 TGTGCCAGCAGCCAACCGCCGCAGGAGGGCTACACCTTC CASSQPPQEGYTF
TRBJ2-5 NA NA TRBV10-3 TGTGCCACCGACGGAGGGACGCGGGGTTTTAAAGAGACCCAGTACTTC CATDGGTRGFKETQYF
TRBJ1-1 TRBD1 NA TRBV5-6 TGTGCCAGCAGCTCAGGGACAGGGTCTTTCTTT CASSSGTGSFF
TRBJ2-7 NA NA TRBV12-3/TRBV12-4 TGTGCCAGCAGCCCTCGAACTAGCTCCTACGAGCTGTACTTC CASSPRTSSYELYF
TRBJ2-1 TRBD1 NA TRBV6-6 TGTGCCACCCGGGACAGGAGCTACAATGAGCAGTTCTTC CATRDRSYNEQFF
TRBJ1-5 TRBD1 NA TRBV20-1 TGCAGTGCTACCGGGACAGGAGTAAATCAGCCCCAGCATTTT CSATGTGVNQPQHF
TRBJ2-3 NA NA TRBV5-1 TGCGCCAGCAGCTTGCCCCCGATCGATACGCAGTATTTT CASSLPPIDTQYF
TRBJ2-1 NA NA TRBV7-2 TGTGCCAGCAGCTTATGGACCCAACAGGAGCAGTTCTTC CASSLWTQQEQFF
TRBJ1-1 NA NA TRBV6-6 TGTGCCAGCAGTTGGCCGGACACTGAAGCTTTCTTT CASSWPDTEAFF
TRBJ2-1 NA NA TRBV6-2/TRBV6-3 TGTGCCAGCAGTTACTCGCCCCATCTAGGAGGGAATGAGCAGTTCTTC CASSYSPHLGGNEQFF
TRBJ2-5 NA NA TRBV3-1 TGTGCCAGCAGCCCCCGACCTGGACAGACGTACCAAGAGACCCAGTACTTC CASSPRPGQTYQETQYF
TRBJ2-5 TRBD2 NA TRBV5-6 TGTGCCAGCAGCTTCAAAAGCGGGACCCTGAGGAAGACCCAGTACTTC CASSFKSGTLRKTQYF
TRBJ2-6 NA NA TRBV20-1 TGCAGTGCTAGAGATGCAATGGACGGCTCTGGGGCCAACGTCCTGACTTTC CSARDAMDGSGANVLTF
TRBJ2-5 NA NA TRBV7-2 TGTGCCAGCAGTTGGACCGTACAGGGAGAGACCCAGTACTTC CASSWTVQGETQYF
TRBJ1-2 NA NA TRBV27 TGTGCCAGCAGTATAATACCCCCAGGGACCTATGGCTACACCTTC CASSIIPPGTYGYTF
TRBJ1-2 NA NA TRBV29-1 TGCAGCGTTGTGGAGGAATTCTATGGCTACACCTTC CSVVEEFYGYTF
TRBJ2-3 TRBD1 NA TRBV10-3 TGTGCCATCAGTCCGGGACAGGGCACAGATACGCAGTATTTT CAISPGQGTDTQYF
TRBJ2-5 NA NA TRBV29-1 TGCAGCGTCCGACCCCAAGAGACCCAGTACTTC CSVRPQETQYF
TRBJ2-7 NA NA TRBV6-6 TGTGCCAGCAGGACAGATATTGGCTACGAGCAGTACTTC CASRTDIGYEQYF
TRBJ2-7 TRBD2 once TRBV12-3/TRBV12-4 TGTGCCAGCAGTTTAAACACGGGAGGGCCCCACAATGAGCAGTACTTC CASSLNTGGPHNEQYF
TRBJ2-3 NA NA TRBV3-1 TGTGCCAGCAGCCAAGGAAGTACGCAGTATTTT CASSQGSTQYF
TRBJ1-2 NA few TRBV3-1 TGTGCCAGCAGCCAAGGAGAACGTTCGGGTGGCTACACCTTC CASSQGERSGGYTF
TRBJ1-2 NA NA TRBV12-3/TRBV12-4 TGTGCCAGCAGTTCCCAAGACAGGCTAGCTAACTATGGCTACACCTTC CASSSQDRLANYGYTF
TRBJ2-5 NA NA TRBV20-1 TGCAGTGCTAGAGATGGGGTCGGGGAGACCCAGTACTTC CSARDGVGETQYF
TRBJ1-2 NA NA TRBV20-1 TGCAGTGCCCCGGCGCCGCAGATTGTTTATGGCTACACCTTC CSAPAPQIVYGYTF
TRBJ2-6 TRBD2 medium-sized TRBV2 TGTGCCAGCAGTACTAGCGGGGGTTCTGGGGCCAACGTCCTGACTTTC CASSTSGGSGANVLTF
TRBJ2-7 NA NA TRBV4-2 TGTGCCAGCAGCCAAGAAGGAGGAGTAAACTACGAGCAGTACTTC CASSQEGGVNYEQYF
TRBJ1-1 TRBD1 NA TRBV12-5 TGTGCTAGTGCCCTCCACAGGGGGGAGGGACACACTGAAGCTTTCTTT CASALHRGEGHTEAFF
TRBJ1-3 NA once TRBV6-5 TGTGCCAGCAGCCTACAGGGAGGAAACACCATATATTTT CASSLQGGNTIYF
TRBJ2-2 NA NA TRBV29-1 TGCAGCGTTGAGGGTACCGGGGAGCTGTTTTTT CSVEGTGELFF
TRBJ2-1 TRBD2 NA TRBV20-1 TGCAGTGCTAGGGGGCCCTTCGGGAGGGCCGTTGTTTACAATGAGCAGTTCTTC CSARGPFGRAVVYNEQFF
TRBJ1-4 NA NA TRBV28 TGTGCCAGCACCACGCCGTGGGGTGCTAATGAAAAACTGTTTTTT CASTTPWGANEKLFF
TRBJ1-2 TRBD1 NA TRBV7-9 TGTGCCAGCAGCTCTAACTCAGGGGGCGATGGCTACACCTTC CASSSNSGGDGYTF
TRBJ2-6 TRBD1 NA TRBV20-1 TGCAGTGCTAGAGCCAACCAGGGACAGGGGATCTCCGGGGCCAACGTCCTGACTTTC CSARANQGQGISGANVLTF
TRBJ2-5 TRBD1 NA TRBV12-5 TGTGCTAGTGCCATTCCCCCCGGGACAGGGATTCATGAGCAGTACTTC CASAIPPGTGIHEQYF
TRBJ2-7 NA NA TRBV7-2 TGTGCCAGCAGCGATGGACGGATTTACGAGCAGTACTTC CASSDGRIYEQYF
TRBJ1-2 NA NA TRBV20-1 TGCAGTGCTAGAGATCGGTATGGCTACACCTTC CSARDRYGYTF
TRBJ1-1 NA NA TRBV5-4 TGTGCCAGCAGCTTGGCCGACGGCTGGATGAACACTGAAGCTTTCTTT CASSLADGWMNTEAFF
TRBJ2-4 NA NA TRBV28 TGTGCCAGCAGTTTATTAACGGGGACGTACATTCAGTACTTC CASSLLTGTYIQYF
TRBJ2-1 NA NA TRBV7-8 TGTGCCAGCAGCTTGGGTTTAGAGGCCAATGAGCAGTTCTTC CASSLGLEANEQFF
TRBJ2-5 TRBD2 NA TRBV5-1 TGCGCCAGCAGCCTTAGCGGGGGGGCCCGAGAGACCCAGTACTTC CASSLSGGARETQYF
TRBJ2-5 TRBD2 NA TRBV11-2 TGTGCCAGCAGCCTTGGGACGGGGGGGACCACCCAAGAGACCCAGTACTTC CASSLGTGGTTQETQYF